The 18 T cell receptor beta chains below come from one sample, sequenced in a study of T-cell reconstitution after alpha-beta-depleted transplantation in children. Unique molecular identifiers were incorporated into the prepared TCRbeta library. MiXCR, applied by TCRdb to the PCR reads, yields one record per CDR3 protein. The data show some 550,000 distinct CDR3 sequences, around 18% seen once. Source: PBMCs from the stem cell graft donor, taken from the stem cell graft. The source is a human donor who donated a stem cell graft to a child with acute lymphoblastic leukemia.

This clonotype was recorded a few times. The V gene is TRBV3-1, the J gene TRBJ2-4; D is undetermined. CDR3 length: 17 amino acids. Trimming removed 0 bases at V and 3 bases at J, with 15 bases between. CDR1 and CDR2 (germline): LGHDT, YNNKEL (reference sequence). This CDR3 is CASSQEGVGLVKNIQYF. In DNA form, the CDR3 reads TGTGCCAGCAGCCAAGAAGGCGTGGGGTTAGTCAAAAACATTCAGTACTTC.

The J gene is TRBJ2-2, the V gene TRBV4-1; 9 bases match TRBD1. CDR3 length: 13 residues. Germline CDR1 is MGHRA and CDR2 is YSYEKL. V lost 6 bases, J lost 5 bases, and 1 base stayed unmatched. The CDR3 sequence: CASRQGATGELFF. CDR3 DNA: TGCGCCAGCAGACAGGGGGCAACCGGGGAGCTGTTTTTT.

The chain couples TRBV7-2 to TRBJ2-3, with a tentative D call TRBD2 (6 bases). CDR3 length: 22 amino acids. V lost 2 bases, J lost 2 bases, and 32 bases lay in between. Germline lookup yields CDR1 SGHTA and CDR2 FQGNSA. The CDR3 is CASSLPYPPPADYQSATDTQYF. The CDR3 coding sequence is TGTGCCAGCAGCTTACCATACCCTCCCCCAGCGGACTACCAAAGCGCCACAGATACGCAGTATTTT.

V gene TRBV5-1 combines with J gene TRBJ1-1, with D maybe TRBD1 (5 bases). Germline V gene lookup returns CDR1 SGHRS and CDR2 YFSETQ. V was shortened by 7 bases and J by 0 bases, with 10 bases between the two germline ends. The CDR3 has 13 amino acids. The CDR3 region has the DNA TGCGCCAGCGGCGGGACGCTGAACACTGAAGCTTTCTTT. This translates into CASGGTLNTEAFF.

The chain uses TRBV5-1 and TRBJ1-2; D ambiguous. CDR1 is SGHRS, CDR2 YFSETQ, per germline. The CDR3 consists of 13 residues. Trimming shortened V by 0 bases and J by 4 bases, and 7 bases separated the two germline ends. CDR3 region: CASSLAAGYGYTF. DNA for the CDR3: TGCGCCAGCAGCTTGGCAGCGGGCTATGGCTACACCTTC.

The chain is built from TRBV5-1 and TRBJ1-6, with D unclear. The germline V gene encodes CDR1 SGHRS and CDR2 YFSETQ. The CDR3 extends over 15 amino acids. V was shortened by 2 bases and J by 10 bases, with 16 bases between the two germline ends. The CDR3 nucleotides read TGCGCCAGCAGCTTTATAGATGGTGGCGACTCACCCCTCCACTTT. Translating it yields CASSFIDGGDSPLHF.

This clonotype came up a few times. This chain links TRBV9 with TRBJ2-7; TRBD2 might be the D (6 bases). The CDR3 sequence is 14 residues long. Germline V gene sequence: CDR1 SGDLS, CDR2 YYNGEE. V was clipped by 1 base and J by 6 bases, with 14 bases between them. This chain's CDR3 is CASSVTVGGSEQYF. In DNA form, the CDR3 reads TGTGCCAGCAGCGTAACCGTTGGGGGGAGCGAGCAGTACTTC.

This clonotype was observed a handful of times. The J gene is TRBJ1-5, the V gene TRBV6-1, with D unresolved. The CDR3 covers 15 residues. The V end was cut by 6 bases, the J end by 1 base, with 13 bases between. Germline CDR1 reads MNHNS; CDR2 reads SASEGT. CDR3 region: CASRGSISSNQPQHF. The CDR3 region has the DNA TGTGCCAGCAGGGGTTCAATATCGAGCAATCAGCCCCAGCATTTT.

In this sample, this clonotype turned up a few times. V and J are TRBV12-3 or TRBV12-4 and TRBJ1-5; D possibly corresponds to TRBD1 (6 bases). The CDR3 loop spans 15 amino acids. Trimming cost V 6 bases and J 4 bases, with 16 bases left between them. The CDR3: CASSIQGFGNQPQHF. The DNA of the CDR3 is TGTGCCAGCAGCATACAGGGATTCGGGAATCAGCCCCAGCATTTT.

In this sample, this clonotype turned up many times. The gene calls are TRBV12-3 or TRBV12-4 and TRBJ1-1; D is uncertain. CDR3 length: 13 residues. Deletions cut 3 bases from V and 1 base from J, with 6 bases between. For the CDR3, the DNA is TGTGCCAGCAGTTTTTCCAGGAACACTGAAGCTTTCTTT. Translating gives CASSFSRNTEAFF.

This clonotype was detected a few times. The gene calls are TRBV2 and TRBJ2-1; D unresolved. CDR1 and CDR2 from the germline V gene are SNHLY and FYNNEI. This CDR3 is built from 13 residues. Trimming stripped 8 bases from V and 5 bases from J, with 13 bases between. The CDR3 region is CASGYIGNNEQFF. CDR3 sequence (DNA): TGTGCCAGCGGGTACATAGGCAACAATGAGCAGTTCTTC.

This clonotype was seen more than once but under ten times. The CDR3 spells CASREGAGDTEAFF. CDR3 nucleotide sequence: TGTGCCAGCCGTGAGGGGGCGGGGGACACTGAAGCTTTCTTT. The chain couples TRBV27 to TRBJ1-1, with 7 bases identical to TRBD1. Germline assignment: CDR1 MNHEY and CDR2 SMNVEV (reference sequence). Losses at the gene ends were 8 bases for V and 3 bases for J; bases not matched to a gene: 9. The CDR3 spans 14 residues.

This clonotype came up many times. V gene TRBV12-3 or TRBV12-4 combines with J gene TRBJ2-1; D not certain. V lost 1 base to trimming and J lost 0 bases, with 7 bases between them. This CDR3 comprises 15 residues. The CDR3 is CASSLGPSSYNEQFF. The CDR3 bases are TGTGCCAGCAGTTTAGGGCCGAGCTCCTACAATGAGCAGTTCTTC.

This clonotype has a count of ten or more. The chain combines TRBV5-8 with TRBJ2-7; D gene unclear. This CDR3 is built from 13 residues. The V gene lost 6 bases and the J gene lost 2 bases, with 12 bases spanning the gap. Germline V gives CDR1 SGHTS, CDR2 YDEGEE. CDR3 residues: CASTRRTAYEQYF. As DNA, the CDR3 is TGTGCCAGCACCCGACGGACGGCCTACGAGCAGTACTTC.

The rearrangement joins TRBV20-1 to TRBJ1-4, with D tentatively TRBD1 (6 bases). V was clipped by 3 bases and J by 8 bases, with 13 bases between them. From germline, CDR1 is DFQATT and CDR2 SNEGSKA (reference sequence). This CDR3 has 13 residues. CDR3 residues: CSASGRGKEKLFF. The CDR3 DNA sequence: TGCAGTGCTAGCGGCAGGGGAAAAGAAAAACTGTTTTTT.

This clonotype was seen a few times. The chain recombines TRBV4-1 with TRBJ2-7; D may be TRBD2 (5 bases). Looked up from germline, CDR1 is MGHRA and CDR2 is YSYEKL. Deletions cut 1 base from V and 9 bases from J, with 7 bases between. The CDR3 is made up of 11 amino acids. CDR3 amino acids: CASSQAEGQYF. The CDR3 bases are TGCGCCAGCAGCCAAGCAGAGGGGCAGTACTTC.

This clonotype was detected only a few times. The chain links TRBV3-1 to TRBJ2-3; D gene ambiguous. Trimming shortened V by 0 bases and J by 6 bases, and 7 bases separated the two germline ends. Germline values: CDR1 LGHDT, CDR2 YNNKEL (reference sequence). The CDR3 runs 13 residues. DNA for the CDR3: TGTGCCAGCAGCCAAGACAGACGGGATACGCAGTATTTT. Translating gives CASSQDRRDTQYF.

The sample holds a few counts of this clonotype. The chain carries TRBV21-1 and TRBJ2-7; TRBD1 is the table's D call and was not checked against the DNA. TRBV21-1 is a known pseudogene. The CDR3 spans 17 residues. CDR3 residues: CASSAKKPGQGTYEQYF. The CDR3 DNA is TGTGCCAGCAGCGCCAAAAAACCGGGACAGGGCACCTACGAGCAGTACTTC.